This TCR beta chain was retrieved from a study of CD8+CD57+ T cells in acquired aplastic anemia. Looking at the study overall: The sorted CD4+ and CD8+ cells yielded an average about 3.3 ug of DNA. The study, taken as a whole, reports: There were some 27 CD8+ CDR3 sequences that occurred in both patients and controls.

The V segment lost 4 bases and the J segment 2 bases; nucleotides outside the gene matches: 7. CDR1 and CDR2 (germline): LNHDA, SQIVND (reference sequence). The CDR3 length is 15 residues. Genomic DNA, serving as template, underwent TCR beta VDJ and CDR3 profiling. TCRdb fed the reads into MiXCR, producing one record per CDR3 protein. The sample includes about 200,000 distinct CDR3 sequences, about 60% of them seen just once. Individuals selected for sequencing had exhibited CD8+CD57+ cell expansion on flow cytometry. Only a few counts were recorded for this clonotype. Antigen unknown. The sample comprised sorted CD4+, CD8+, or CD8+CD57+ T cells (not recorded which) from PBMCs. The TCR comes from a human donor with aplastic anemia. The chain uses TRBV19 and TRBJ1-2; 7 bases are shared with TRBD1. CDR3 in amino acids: CASSNGQALNYGYTF. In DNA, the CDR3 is TGTGCCAGTAGTAATGGACAGGCGCTCAACTATGGCTACACCTTC.